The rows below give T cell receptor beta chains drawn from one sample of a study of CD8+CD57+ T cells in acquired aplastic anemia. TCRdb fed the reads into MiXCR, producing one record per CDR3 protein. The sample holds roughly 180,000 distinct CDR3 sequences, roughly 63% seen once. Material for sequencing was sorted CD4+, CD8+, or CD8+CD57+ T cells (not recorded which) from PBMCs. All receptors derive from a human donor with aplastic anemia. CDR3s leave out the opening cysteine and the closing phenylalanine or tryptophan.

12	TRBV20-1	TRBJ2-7	SASGGQWGYEQY
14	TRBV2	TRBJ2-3	ASSAGLAGGGDTQY
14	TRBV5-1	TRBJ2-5	VSSLYPTGDQETQY
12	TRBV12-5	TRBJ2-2	ASGYRGDTGELF
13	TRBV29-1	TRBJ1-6	SVELTGGLRSPLH
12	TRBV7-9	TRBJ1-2	ASSSTGTVAGYT
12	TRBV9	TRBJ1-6	ASSQTGNNSPLH
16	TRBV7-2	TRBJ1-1	ASSLGGTGRTGNTEAF
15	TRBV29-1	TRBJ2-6	SVDNPGLNSGANVLT
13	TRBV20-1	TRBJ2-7	SARGIDRATYEQY
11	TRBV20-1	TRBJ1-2	SANGQGASGYT
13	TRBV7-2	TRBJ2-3	ASSATLTSTDTQY
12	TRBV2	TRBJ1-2	ASSEAAGTNGYT
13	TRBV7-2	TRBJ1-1	ASSLEARGNTEAF
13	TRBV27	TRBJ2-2	ASSPSGDRGGELF
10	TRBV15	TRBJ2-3	ATSREGDTQY
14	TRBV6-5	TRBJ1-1	ASSYSKGGVNTEAF
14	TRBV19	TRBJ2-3	ASHGTSVASTDTQY
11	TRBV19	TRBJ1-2	ASRMGNGDGYT
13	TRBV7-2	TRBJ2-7	ASSQGLRQTYEQY
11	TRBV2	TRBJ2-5	ASSVRDRETQY
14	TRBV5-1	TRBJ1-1	ASRRDRGSANTEAF
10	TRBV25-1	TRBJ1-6	ASRTANSPLH
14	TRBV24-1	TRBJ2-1	ATSERGKGLYNEQF
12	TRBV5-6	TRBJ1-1	ASSLVQGHTEAF
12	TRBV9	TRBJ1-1	ASSGQGANTEAF
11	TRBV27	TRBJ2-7	TSSLHSSVEQY
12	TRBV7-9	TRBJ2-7	ASSPPGQGYEQY
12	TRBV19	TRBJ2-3	ASSMPKSTDTQY
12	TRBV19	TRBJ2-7	ASSIVLAGYEQY
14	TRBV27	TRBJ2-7	ASSLLGGELFYEQY
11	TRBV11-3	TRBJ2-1	ASSEAIRNEQF
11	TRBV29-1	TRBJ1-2	SAPQIAGSGYT
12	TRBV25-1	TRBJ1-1	ASSEPTSSTEAF
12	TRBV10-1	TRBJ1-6	ASSAYSMNSPLH
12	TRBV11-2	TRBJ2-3	ASSLETQSDTQY
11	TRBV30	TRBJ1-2	AWSVGGADGYT
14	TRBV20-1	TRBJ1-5	SARRGTRWGNQPQH
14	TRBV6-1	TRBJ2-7	ASKPWSVTASYEQY
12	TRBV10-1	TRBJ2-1	ASRAYLAYNEQF
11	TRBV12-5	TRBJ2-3	ASGLVLGDTQY
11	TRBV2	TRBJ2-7	ASGGTEVYEQY
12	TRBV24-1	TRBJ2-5	ATSDEGQQETQY
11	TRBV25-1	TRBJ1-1	ASNGDRGPEAF
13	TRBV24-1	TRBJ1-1	ATSDGTGRDTEAF
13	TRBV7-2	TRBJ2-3	ASSLKLSGGDTQY
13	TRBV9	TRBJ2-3	ASSVGSSSTDTQY
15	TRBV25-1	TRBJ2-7	ASSVSLGQSYSYEQY
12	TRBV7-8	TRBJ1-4	ASSLGTANEKLF
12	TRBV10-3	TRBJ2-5	AISAGRGRETQY
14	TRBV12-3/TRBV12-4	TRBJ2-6	ASTYLVAGGANVLT
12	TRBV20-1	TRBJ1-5	SARSDRENQPQH
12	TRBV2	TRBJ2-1	ASDPGVDDNEQF
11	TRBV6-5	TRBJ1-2	ASSYGGYYGYT
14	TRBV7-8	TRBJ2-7	ASSLTEGRLPYEQY